The entry that follows covers one T cell receptor (beta chain) sequence. MiXCR was run by TCRdb on the RT-PCR reads, yielding one entry per CDR3 protein. The sample consists of about 88,000 distinct CDR3 sequences, around 49% of them appearing once. The data are from a study of patients and donors after allogeneic stem cell transplantation. The TCR comes from a human donor who was either an allogeneic HSCT recipient or a stem cell or donor lymphocyte infusion donor (not recorded which). It is not recorded whose cells these are; they may come from a transplant donor. The sequencing sample was made of blood, either unsorted or a sorted T cell fraction (not recorded which).

The CDR3 DNA follows: TGCGCCAGCAGCCAAGCTAAAGGACTGCCCCAGCATTTT. It yields the protein CASSQAKGLPQHF. V and J are TRBV4-3 and TRBJ1-5, with D unclear. Germline CDR1 and CDR2: LGHNA and YSLEER. CDR3 length: 13 amino acids. V was cut by 1 base and J by 9 bases, with 10 bases left in between.